The clone carrying this T cell receptor beta chain was counted only a few times. The antigen is undetermined. CDR3 length: 21 residues. V was clipped by 3 bases and J by 0 bases; unmatched bases: 17. Germline assignment: CDR1 SGHRS and CDR2 YFSETQ. This entry belongs to a study of blood T cells in healthy people across ages. Regarding the study as a whole: Roughly linearly, TCR beta diversity per million T cells fell as age increased. Long-lived and aged donors differed, with more naive CD4+ cells and higher diversity in the long-lived.

The authors ran a second PCR of about 7 to 11 cycles using a sample-barcoded 5' primer and a J-beta primer mix. Via MiXCR, TCRdb re-called the 5' RACE reads, giving one row per CDR3 protein. The table has about 580,000 distinct CDR3 sequences, 45% to 55% seen once. This clonotype originated in a man at least 80 years old in good health. V and J are TRBV5-1 and TRBJ2-1, with 11 bases fitting TRBD2. Source material: blood. For the CDR3, the DNA is TGCGCCAGCAGCTCGGGGCTTTCACTAGCGGGAGCCCGGAGCTCCTACAATGAGCAGTTCTTC. Its protein product is CASSSGLSLAGARSSYNEQFF.